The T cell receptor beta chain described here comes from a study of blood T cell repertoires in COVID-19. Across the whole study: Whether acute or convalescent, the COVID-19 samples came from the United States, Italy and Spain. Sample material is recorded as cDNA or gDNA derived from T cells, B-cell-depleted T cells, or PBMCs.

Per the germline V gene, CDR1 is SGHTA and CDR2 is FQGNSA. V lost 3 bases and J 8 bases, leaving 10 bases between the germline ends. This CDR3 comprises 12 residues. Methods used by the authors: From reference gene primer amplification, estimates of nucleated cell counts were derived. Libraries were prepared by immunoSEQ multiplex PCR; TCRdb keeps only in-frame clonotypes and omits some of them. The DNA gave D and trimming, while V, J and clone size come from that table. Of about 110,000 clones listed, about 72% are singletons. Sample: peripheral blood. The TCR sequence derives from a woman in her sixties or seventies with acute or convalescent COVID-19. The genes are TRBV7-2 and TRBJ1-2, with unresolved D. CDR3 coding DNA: TGTGCCAGCAGCTTTTTTGGCGGCGGCTACACCTTC. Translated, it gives CASSFFGGGYTF.